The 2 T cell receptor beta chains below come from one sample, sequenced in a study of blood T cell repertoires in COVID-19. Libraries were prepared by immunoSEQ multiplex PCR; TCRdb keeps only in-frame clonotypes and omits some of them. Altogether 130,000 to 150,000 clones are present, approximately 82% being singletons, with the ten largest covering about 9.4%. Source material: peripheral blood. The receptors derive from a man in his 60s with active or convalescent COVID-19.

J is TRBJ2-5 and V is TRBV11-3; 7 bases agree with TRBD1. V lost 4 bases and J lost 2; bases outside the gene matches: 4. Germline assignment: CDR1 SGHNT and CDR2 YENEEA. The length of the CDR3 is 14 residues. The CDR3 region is CASSWGTAQETQYF. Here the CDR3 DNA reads TGTGCCAGCAGCTGGGGGACAGCACAAGAGACCCAGTACTTC.

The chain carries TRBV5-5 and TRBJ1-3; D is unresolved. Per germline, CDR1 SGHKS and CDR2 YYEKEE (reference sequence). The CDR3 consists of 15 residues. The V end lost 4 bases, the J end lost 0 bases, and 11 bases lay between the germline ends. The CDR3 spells CASSRTGYSGNTIYF. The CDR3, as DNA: TGTGCCAGCAGCCGAACCGGGTACTCTGGAAACACCATATATTTT.